A selection of T cell receptor beta chains follows, all from one sample in a study of human T cells and chemical hapten exposure. TCRdb ran MiXCR on the RACE reads and lists one entry per CDR3 protein. The sample shows a few hundred thousand distinct CDR3 sequences, roughly 6.3% of them seen only once. The material sequenced was whole blood, taken in connection with sensitization to the hapten diphenylcyclopropenone (DPC). The receptors shown here come from a woman under 30 with alopecia areata. Some clones in this sample may be carry-over from other donors' samples. The CDR3 runs from the conserved cysteine through the conserved F or W. Fields, in order: J gene, V gene, CDR3 protein.

j_call: TRBJ2-5; v_call: TRBV25-1; cdr3_aa: CASSGQGAGQETQYF
j_call: TRBJ1-3; v_call: TRBV20-1; cdr3_aa: CSALPSTDSGNTIYF
j_call: TRBJ2-5; v_call: TRBV6-2/TRBV6-3; cdr3_aa: CASSYRTHRAQETQYF
j_call: TRBJ2-1; v_call: TRBV4-3; cdr3_aa: CASSLNLAGPIYNEQFF
j_call: TRBJ1-1; v_call: TRBV10-3; cdr3_aa: CAIRLTVNTEAFF
j_call: TRBJ1-5; v_call: TRBV2; cdr3_aa: CASKFDRENQPQHF
j_call: TRBJ2-7; v_call: TRBV7-6; cdr3_aa: CASSIAVSYEQYF
j_call: TRBJ1-3; v_call: TRBV20-1; cdr3_aa: CSARGPLGNTIYF
j_call: TRBJ1-2; v_call: TRBV5-6; cdr3_aa: CASSLGPVNYGYTF
j_call: TRBJ2-1; v_call: TRBV4-1; cdr3_aa: CASSQVGGGAGEQFF
j_call: TRBJ1-6; v_call: TRBV6-2/TRBV6-3; cdr3_aa: CASSYSDTGPSSYNSPLHF
j_call: TRBJ2-1; v_call: TRBV4-3; cdr3_aa: CASSQEGRGPRDNEQFF
j_call: TRBJ2-3; v_call: TRBV2; cdr3_aa: CASSFRQGTDTQYF
j_call: TRBJ1-1; v_call: TRBV10-3; cdr3_aa: CAISDFRDNTEAFF
j_call: TRBJ2-3; v_call: TRBV7-2; cdr3_aa: CASSLGQPRGPGRQRTDTQYF
j_call: TRBJ1-1; v_call: TRBV9; cdr3_aa: CASSANQGVDAFF
j_call: TRBJ1-1; v_call: TRBV12-3/TRBV12-4; cdr3_aa: CASRGPNTEAFF
j_call: TRBJ2-7; v_call: TRBV4-3; cdr3_aa: CASSQDLAYEQYF
j_call: TRBJ2-3; v_call: TRBV10-3; cdr3_aa: CATQISTFEGQQYF
j_call: TRBJ1-5; v_call: TRBV6-2/TRBV6-3; cdr3_aa: CASSTGTGVNQPQHF
j_call: TRBJ2-3; v_call: TRBV6-5; cdr3_aa: CASSYSRGLDTQYF
j_call: TRBJ2-7; v_call: TRBV4-3; cdr3_aa: CASSRHRAYYEQYF
j_call: TRBJ1-3; v_call: TRBV2; cdr3_aa: CASSGQGYTIYF
j_call: TRBJ2-1; v_call: TRBV12-3/TRBV12-4; cdr3_aa: CASSIQGANTYNEQFF
j_call: TRBJ1-2; v_call: TRBV29-1; cdr3_aa: CSVESSGPAGGYTF
j_call: TRBJ1-1; v_call: TRBV6-2/TRBV6-3; cdr3_aa: CASNRDRGMEAFF
j_call: TRBJ2-1; v_call: TRBV6-1; cdr3_aa: CASKVGGPHFNEQFF
j_call: TRBJ2-3; v_call: TRBV28; cdr3_aa: CASSLSPAGGSTDTQYF
j_call: TRBJ1-1; v_call: TRBV29-1; cdr3_aa: CSVEAGWSPTEAFF
j_call: TRBJ1-5; v_call: TRBV28; cdr3_aa: CASTPQQGLSNQPQHF
j_call: TRBJ2-7; v_call: TRBV9; cdr3_aa: CASSSPPSEQYF
j_call: TRBJ2-3; v_call: TRBV5-1; cdr3_aa: CASSSGTGGWGTDTQYF
j_call: TRBJ1-2; v_call: TRBV4-2; cdr3_aa: CASSRQGERSGYTF
j_call: TRBJ2-6; v_call: TRBV18; cdr3_aa: CASSPGTDGANVLTF
j_call: TRBJ1-1; v_call: TRBV29-1; cdr3_aa: CTYAGATEAFF
j_call: TRBJ1-6; v_call: TRBV6-5; cdr3_aa: CASSPLIRWGPLHF
j_call: TRBJ1-1; v_call: TRBV12-3/TRBV12-4; cdr3_aa: CASSSDSGNTEAFF
j_call: TRBJ2-7; v_call: TRBV6-2/TRBV6-3; cdr3_aa: CASSRGRYEQYF
j_call: TRBJ1-2; v_call: TRBV24-1; cdr3_aa: CATSEADYGYTF
j_call: TRBJ2-7; v_call: TRBV15; cdr3_aa: CATSREYTGQGLSYEQYF
j_call: TRBJ2-5; v_call: TRBV18; cdr3_aa: CASSPSPDSQETQYF
j_call: TRBJ2-4; v_call: TRBV4-3; cdr3_aa: CASSQDLVEGAKDIQYF
j_call: TRBJ1-5; v_call: TRBV24-1; cdr3_aa: CATSWNSNQPQHF
j_call: TRBJ2-3; v_call: TRBV27; cdr3_aa: CASSKQFLLAVRTDTQYF
j_call: TRBJ2-3; v_call: TRBV27; cdr3_aa: CASSALTLSTDTQYF
j_call: TRBJ2-7; v_call: TRBV11-2; cdr3_aa: CASSRLSGLSLGEQYF
j_call: TRBJ1-2; v_call: TRBV4-3; cdr3_aa: CASSQDRASSNYGYTF
j_call: TRBJ2-1; v_call: TRBV4-3; cdr3_aa: CASSQGLAGANEQFF
j_call: TRBJ1-3; v_call: TRBV27; cdr3_aa: CASSLSLPGAGNTIYF
j_call: TRBJ2-3; v_call: TRBV4-3; cdr3_aa: CASSQVRIAGTGTRTDTQYF
j_call: TRBJ2-7; v_call: TRBV3-1; cdr3_aa: CASSKDRKTYEQYF
j_call: TRBJ1-5; v_call: TRBV6-2/TRBV6-3; cdr3_aa: CATRTSIDQPQHF
j_call: TRBJ2-7; v_call: TRBV11-2; cdr3_aa: CASSLPGILGEQYF
j_call: TRBJ1-1; v_call: TRBV11-2; cdr3_aa: CASSLWVAGGMNTEAFF